The entry below describes one TCR beta chain. Its target is not known. This record comes from a study of beta chain features in type 1 diabetes. Study-wide context: On cell yields, gender and age, patients and healthy donors were similar. The study's findings and limits: Moderate but significant shortening of TCRB CDR3s was recorded in all four CD4+ subsets from Type 1 diabetes patients. Sampled from patients, naive, central memory and Treg TCRB repertoires appeared more similar than those sampled from healthy donors. Researchers could not determine here whether HLA type influences TCRB rearrangement. There were fewer insertions and more deletions at the VDJ junctions of type 1 diabetes patients.

What was sequenced were expressed TCRB transcripts, since all of the isolated RNA had been reverse transcribed. The assay was immunoSEQ multiplex PCR, and TCRdb's table has in-frame clones only and misses some. The sample includes some 660,000 clones, 11% to 15% of them seen just once. Germline V lookup: CDR1 LNHDA, CDR2 SQIVND (reference sequence). V lost 5 bases and J lost 8, with 19 bases in between. The CDR3 loop spans 15 amino acids. The rearrangement links TRBV19 to TRBJ2-1; maybe TRBD1 (6 bases). Input material: naive CD4+ T cells from blood. The receptor's source is a man younger than 35 with type 1 diabetes. The CDR3 bases are TGTGCCAGTAGTGCCTCCGGGACACCTACGTATGAGCAGTTCTTC. Protein sequence: CASSASGTPTYEQFF.